This T cell receptor beta chain was retrieved from a study of blood T cell repertoires in COVID-19. The authors' processing: Reference gene primers were amplified, and this amplification served to estimate nucleated cell counts. Sequencing used immunoSEQ multiplex PCR; TCRdb keeps in-frame clones, though not all of them. D and trimming were read from the DNA, whereas the V and J calls and clone size are those reported in that table. Of some 400,000 clones in the sample, around 87% are singletons; the top ten hold 1% to 1.5%. Cohort 3 donors were reported recovered after two negative PCRs, clearance, or symptom resolution. Trimming shortened V by 4 bases and J by 5 bases, and 6 bases separated the two germline ends. The CDR3 loop spans 11 amino acids. From germline, CDR1 is SGHRS and CDR2 YFSETQ.

The TCR was taken from a man aged 25-40 years who had recovered from COVID-19. Sequenced: PBMCs or T cells enriched from blood (not recorded which). The chain recombines TRBV5-1 with TRBJ2-5, with D perhaps TRBD2 (6 bases). CDR3 sequence: CASSGGETQYF. For the CDR3, the DNA is TGCGCCAGCAGCGGGGGGGAGACCCAGTACTTC.